The clone carrying this T cell receptor beta chain was observed many times. As yet, its antigen is unknown. The ends were cut back, 0 bases at V and 1 base at J, with 18 bases in the middle. CDR1 is SGHDT, CDR2 YYEEEE, per germline. The CDR3 has 18 amino acids. Unique molecular identifier tags were affixed to discrete cDNA molecules. TCRdb redid the calling of the 5' RACE reads with MiXCR, one entry per CDR3 protein. The data contain approximately 70,000 distinct CDR3 sequences, about 5% of them singletons. The source of the sample is a study of early T cells in non-severe SARS-CoV-2 infection. The study, taken as a whole, reports: Matches to VDJdb favored anti-spike CD8 responses and missed private and CD4 specificities.

This specimen was whole blood, taken at baseline. The chain joins TRBV5-6 to TRBJ2-3; D gene uncertain. The origin of this receptor is an adult who was a healthcare worker with PCR-confirmed SARS-CoV-2 infection or an uninfected control (not recorded which). CDR3 in DNA: TGTGCCAGCAGCTTGGCCGGGCACGCAGGACGGGGCACAGATACGCAGTATTTT. Its protein product is CASSLAGHAGRGTDTQYF.